One and the same sample provided the 17 T cell receptor beta chains below, sequenced in a study of blood T cell repertoires in COVID-19. The assay was immunoSEQ multiplex PCR, and TCRdb's table has in-frame clones only and misses some. The table has under 200,000 clones, 87% seen once; the top ten hold under 25%. Sequenced sample: peripheral blood. The origin of the receptors is a man aged 55 to 70 with active or convalescent COVID-19.

The chain is built from TRBV13 and TRBJ2-1; TRBD2 matches at 9 bases. Losses at the gene ends were 4 bases for V and 5 bases for J; bases not matched to a gene: 6. The CDR3 contains 15 residues. CDR1 and CDR2 from the germline V gene are PRHDT and FYEKMQ (reference sequence). The CDR3 is CASSSLRGGHNEQFF. The DNA of the CDR3 is TGTGCCAGCAGCTCCCTGCGGGGGGGTCACAATGAGCAGTTCTTC. The full variable domain, completed using reference TRBV13 and TRBJ2-1, is AAGVIQSPRHLIKEKRETATLKCYPIPRHDTVYWYQQGPGQDPQFLISFYEKMQSDKGSIPDRFSAQQFSDYHSELNMSSLELGDSALYFCASSSLRGGHNEQFFGPGTRLTVL.

This clone was observed once. This chain links TRBV11-2 with TRBJ2-7, with 8 bases lining up with TRBD1. The germline V gene has CDR1 SGHAT and CDR2 FQNNGV. Losses at the gene ends were 5 bases for V and 5 bases for J; bases not matched to a gene: 11. The CDR3 contains 15 residues. As DNA, the CDR3 is TGTGCCAGCAGCCCGCTGTCGAGACAGGGGAACGAGCAGTACTTC. It yields the protein CASSPLSRQGNEQYF.

CDR3 sequence (DNA): TGCGCCAGCAGCCAAGTCCGGGGGGGTCCCTACGAGCAGTACTTC. Residues: CASSQVRGGPYEQYF. The chain employs TRBV4-1 and TRBJ2-7; 8 positions agree with TRBD2. Looked up from germline, CDR1 is MGHRA and CDR2 is YSYEKL. This CDR3 comprises 15 residues. The ends lost 1 base at V and 2 bases at J; junction bases unmatched: 4.

The V gene is TRBV2, the J gene TRBJ2-2, with D uncertain. Germline-derived CDR1 and CDR2 are SNHLY and FYNNEI. V was clipped by 3 bases and J by 10 bases, with 6 bases between them. The CDR3 loop spans 11 amino acids. DNA for the CDR3: TGTGCCAGCAGTGAGGCCGAGGAGCTGTTTTTT. It codes for CASSEAEELFF.

This sequence joins TRBV11-2 and TRBJ2-7; 7 bases agree with TRBD1. The germline CDR1 and CDR2 sequences are SGHAT and FQNNGV. This CDR3 has 13 amino acids. After removal of 5 bases from V and 8 bases from J, the junction contained 9 bases not matched to a gene. CDR3 residues: CASSRDRSTKQYF. CDR3 DNA sequence: TGTGCCAGCAGCAGGGACAGATCTACCAAGCAGTACTTC.

The chain uses TRBV7-7 and TRBJ2-3, with D perhaps TRBD2 (5 bases). This CDR3 comprises 16 residues. Trimming cost V 3 bases and J 0 bases, with 13 bases left between them. Per germline, CDR1 SSHAT and CDR2 FNYEAQ (reference sequence). The CDR3, as DNA: TGTGCCAGCAGCTTGAACCCGGGAACGAGCACAGATACGCAGTATTTT. This encodes CASSLNPGTSTDTQYF.

This clone was observed a single time. The chain combines TRBV2 with TRBJ2-7; D is ambiguous. CDR1 SNHLY and CDR2 FYNNEI come from the germline V gene. V was pared by 4 bases and J by 6 bases, with 10 bases between. This CDR3 region has 12 residues. CDR3 sequence (DNA): TGTGCCAGCAGTGGAAGCTACCGCGAGCAGTACTTC. Residues: CASSGSYREQYF.

This chain links TRBV10-3 with TRBJ2-3; D might be TRBD2 (7 bases). Germline CDR1 ENHRY, CDR2 SYGVKD. The CDR3 has 15 residues. The ends were cut back, 3 bases at V and 2 bases at J, with 12 bases in the middle. The CDR3: CAISESGGATDTQYF. The CDR3 DNA is TGTGCCATCAGTGAAAGTGGGGGGGCCACAGATACGCAGTATTTT.

V is TRBV5-1 and J is TRBJ1-6; 7 positions agree with TRBD1. V shed 0 bases and J 5 bases; nucleotides not matched to a gene: 2. The germline gives CDR1 SGHRS, CDR2 YFSETQ. The CDR3 spans 15 residues. The CDR3 coding sequence is TGCGCCAGCAGCTTGGGACAGGGCAATAATTCACCCCTCCACTTT. It translates to CASSLGQGNNSPLHF.

The chain carries TRBV5-4 and TRBJ2-1; D ambiguous. Germline values: CDR1 SGHNT, CDR2 YYREEE (reference sequence). The CDR3 runs 16 residues. The V end lost 0 bases, the J end lost 0 bases, and 10 bases lay between the germline ends. CDR3 residues: CASSLGGRSSYNEQFF. DNA for the CDR3: TGTGCCAGCAGCTTGGGCGGCAGAAGCTCCTACAATGAGCAGTTCTTC.

The chain has TRBV6-4 and TRBJ2-3, with 10 bases identical to TRBD2. Per the germline V gene, CDR1 is MRHNA and CDR2 is SNTAGT. The V gene end was trimmed by 6 bases and the J gene end by 8 bases; junction bases not matched to a gene: 8. The CDR3 totals 14 residues. CDR3 sequence (DNA): TGTGCCAGCAGCCTACTAGCGGGGCCGGGTACGCAGTATTTT. Amino acids: CASSLLAGPGTQYF.

The chain carries TRBV5-1 and TRBJ1-1; 7 nucleotides match TRBD1. CDR3 length equals 16 residues. CDR1 is SGHRS and CDR2 is YFSETQ in the germline V gene. With V trimmed by 0 bases and J by 2 bases, 7 bases remained unmatched. CDR3 DNA sequence: TGCGCCAGCAGCTTGGGACAGGGCTCTACTAACACTGAAGCTTTCTTT. This translates into CASSLGQGSTNTEAFF.

This chain links TRBV10-3 with TRBJ2-7; 7 bases line up with TRBD1. V lost 11 bases, J lost 2 bases, and 12 bases stayed unmatched. Germline CDR1 is ENHRY and CDR2 is SYGVKD. The CDR3 has 14 amino acids. CDR3 amino acids: CAVRDRAATYEQYF. The CDR3, as DNA: TGTGCCGTCCGCGACAGGGCTGCTACCTACGAGCAGTACTTC.

This clone was counted between two and nine times. This rearrangement joins TRBV5-5 to TRBJ1-2; 10 bases align to TRBD1. CDR1 is SGHKS, CDR2 YYEKEE, per germline (reference sequence). CDR3 length: 14 residues. J gave up 4 bases and V 4 bases, and 4 bases lay outside the gene matches. The CDR3 DNA sequence: TGTGCCAGCAGCCTTCGGACAGGGGGCTATGGCTACACCTTC. Its protein is CASSLRTGGYGYTF. The whole variable domain, filled in from reference TRBV5-5 and TRBJ1-2, reads DAGVTQSPTHLIKTRGQQVTLRCSPISGHKSVSWYQQVLGQGPQFIFQYYEKEERGRGNFPDRFSARQFPNYSSELNVNALLLGDSALYLCASSLRTGGYGYTFGSGTRLTVV.

The chain recombines TRBV12-5 with TRBJ2-5; 9 bases map to TRBD1. This CDR3 is 15 amino acids long. V lost 5 bases, J lost 4 bases, and 8 bases stayed unmatched. Germline values: CDR1 LGHNT, CDR2 FRNRAP. CDR3 nucleotide sequence: TGTGCTAGTGGTCCGGGACAGGGCGTAGGAGAGACCCAGTACTTC. Encoded protein: CASGPGQGVGETQYF. The full variable domain, completed using reference TRBV12-5 and TRBJ2-5, is DARVTQTPRHKVTEMGQEVTMRCQPILGHNTVFWYRQTMMQGLELLAYFRNRAPLDDSGMPKDRFSAEMPDATLATLKIQPSEPRDSAVYFCASGPGQGVGETQYFGPGTRLLVL.

The CDR3: CASRLGGVGNQPQHF. In DNA, the CDR3 is TGTGCCAGCAGGCTTGGAGGCGTGGGCAATCAGCCCCAGCATTTT. The genes are TRBV28 and TRBJ1-5, with D unresolved. V lost 6 bases and J 2 bases, leaving 14 bases between the germline ends. This CDR3 has 15 residues. Germline CDR1 and CDR2: MDHEN and SYDVKM. Complete variable domain (other parts from reference TRBV28 and TRBJ1-5): DVKVTQSSRYLVKRTGEKVFLECVQDMDHENMFWYRQDPGLGLRLIYFSYDVKMKEKGDIPEGYSVSREKKERFSLILESASTNQTSMYLCASRLGGVGNQPQHFGDGTRLSIL.

The rearrangement uses TRBV5-1 and TRBJ2-7; 8 bases agree with TRBD1. Trimming took 2 bases from V and 5 from J; bases not matched to a gene: 3. This CDR3 region has 13 residues. Germline V CDR1 and CDR2: SGHRS, YFSETQ. The CDR3 DNA follows: TGCGCCAGCAGCTTCCAGGGGGCTAACGAGCAGTACTTC. It translates to CASSFQGANEQYF.